This TCR beta chain came from a study of T cell responses to AZD1222 COVID-19 vaccine. V shed 4 bases and J shed 8 bases, with 12 bases lying between them. The CDR3 is 13 residues long. The V gene's germline CDR1 is MDHEN and CDR2 SYDVKM. Repertoires were generated with immunoSEQ multiplex PCR, while TCRdb's copy carries only in-frame clones and drops some. The table records about 150,000 clones, 88% of them present only once. This rearrangement joins TRBV28 to TRBJ2-1; D may be TRBD1 or TRBD2 (5 bases each). Sequencing was performed on peripheral blood, taken after recovery from COVID-19. The sequence came from an adult who had recovered from COVID-19. The CDR3 sequence: CASSYGTGYEQFF. Written as DNA, the CDR3 is TGTGCCAGCAGTTATGGGACGGGCTATGAGCAGTTCTTC. The variable domain in full, completed from reference TRBV28 and TRBJ2-1, reads DVKVTQSSRYLVKRTGEKVFLECVQDMDHENMFWYRQDPGLGLRLIYFSYDVKMKEKGDIPEGYSVSREKKERFSLILESASTNQTSMYLCASSYGTGYEQFFGPGTRLTVL.